The rows below give T cell receptor beta chains drawn from one sample of a study of liver allograft versus peripheral blood T cells. MiXCR, applied by TCRdb to the reads, yields one record per CDR3 protein. This repertoire shows about 14,000 distinct CDR3 sequences, about a fifth found once; its top ten account for 2% to 2.5%. All receptors derive from a human patient who had a liver transplant. Some T cells may possibly be graft donor cells. Each CDR3 is given with its conserved first and last residue. A D gene is named only where the DNA matches it firmly. Size values are once, few and many counts, or a class for expanded clones, and some rows have none.

clone size: few
D gene: .
V gene: TRBV11-1
J gene: TRBJ1-1
CDR3 DNA: TGTGCCAGCAGCTTGTTCTCCAACGGTGAAGCTTTCTTT
CDR3 protein: CASSLFSNGEAFF

clone size: .
D gene: .
V gene: TRBV25-1
J gene: TRBJ2-7
CDR3 DNA: TGTGCCAGCACAGTGAGCGGCACCTACGAGCAGTACTTC
CDR3 protein: CASTVSGTYEQYF

clone size: few
D gene: .
V gene: TRBV28
J gene: TRBJ1-5
CDR3 DNA: TGTGCCAGCAGTCCGGCCGGGGGCAGGAGGATCGGGAATGGCAATCAGCCCCAGCATTTT
CDR3 protein: CASSPAGGRRIGNGNQPQHF

clone size: .
D gene: TRBD2
V gene: TRBV6-2/TRBV6-3
J gene: TRBJ2-2
CDR3 DNA: TGTGCCAGCAGTTACGAGGCGGGAGGAATTACCGGGGAGCTGTTTTTT
CDR3 protein: CASSYEAGGITGELFF

clone size: many
D gene: .
V gene: TRBV28
J gene: TRBJ1-5
CDR3 DNA: TGTGCCAGCACAGTAATCCGAGGCAATCAGCCCCAGCATTTT
CDR3 protein: CASTVIRGNQPQHF

clone size: .
D gene: TRBD1
V gene: TRBV7-9
J gene: TRBJ2-6
CDR3 DNA: TGTGCCAGCAGCTCGGACAGGGGCCCCTCTGGGGCCAACGTCCTGACTTTC
CDR3 protein: CASSSDRGPSGANVLTF

clone size: few
D gene: TRBD2
V gene: TRBV14
J gene: TRBJ2-3
CDR3 DNA: TGTGCCAGCAGCCCCCTAAGCGGGGTTAGCACAGATACGCAGTATTTT
CDR3 protein: CASSPLSGVSTDTQYF

clone size: medium-sized
D gene: .
V gene: TRBV18
J gene: TRBJ1-2
CDR3 DNA: TGTGCCAGCTCACCGGCAGGAGTGAGAAGCTATGGCTACACCTTC
CDR3 protein: CASSPAGVRSYGYTF

clone size: medium-sized
D gene: TRBD1
V gene: TRBV9
J gene: TRBJ1-4
CDR3 DNA: TGTGCCAGCAGCCCCAGGGGGTCAACTAATGAAAAACTGTTTTTT
CDR3 protein: CASSPRGSTNEKLFF

clone size: many
D gene: TRBD1
V gene: TRBV30
J gene: TRBJ1-2
CDR3 DNA: TGTGCCTGGACTCGCGGACAGGGAGATGGCTACACCTTC
CDR3 protein: CAWTRGQGDGYTF

clone size: medium-sized
D gene: .
V gene: TRBV19
J gene: TRBJ1-6
CDR3 DNA: TGTGCCAGTAGTATAGACGGAAGGGTCGCACCCCTCCACTTT
CDR3 protein: CASSIDGRVAPLHF

clone size: many
D gene: TRBD2
V gene: TRBV30
J gene: TRBJ2-7
CDR3 DNA: TGTGCCTGGAGTGTACGGCTAGCGGTCTCCTACGAGCAGTACTTC
CDR3 protein: CAWSVRLAVSYEQYF

clone size: few
D gene: .
V gene: TRBV11-1
J gene: TRBJ2-2
CDR3 DNA: TGTGCCAGCAGCTTAGAGGTCGGGAGTTTTGCGGAGCTGTTTTTT
CDR3 protein: CASSLEVGSFAELFF

clone size: medium-sized
D gene: .
V gene: TRBV29-1
J gene: TRBJ2-1
CDR3 DNA: TGCAGCGTTGCCCGGGGCATAAGCGCCGAGCAGTTCTTC
CDR3 protein: CSVARGISAEQFF

clone size: .
D gene: .
V gene: TRBV20-1
J gene: TRBJ1-2
CDR3 DNA: TGCAGTGCTAGAGATGCGGGGGCTCAGGGTGGCTACACCTTC
CDR3 protein: CSARDAGAQGGYTF

clone size: many
D gene: TRBD1
V gene: TRBV12-3/TRBV12-4
J gene: TRBJ1-6
CDR3 DNA: TGTGCCAGCGGGGACAGGGGATATAATTCACCCCTCCACTTT
CDR3 protein: CASGDRGYNSPLHF

clone size: .
D gene: .
V gene: TRBV7-2
J gene: TRBJ1-5
CDR3 DNA: TGTGCCAGCAGCTTAGTGCGTCAGCCCCAGCATTTT
CDR3 protein: CASSLVRQPQHF

clone size: .
D gene: .
V gene: TRBV6-2/TRBV6-3
J gene: TRBJ2-7
CDR3 DNA: TGTGCCACTGGGACACTCTCCTACGAGCAGTACTTC
CDR3 protein: CATGTLSYEQYF

clone size: medium-sized
D gene: TRBD2
V gene: TRBV7-2
J gene: TRBJ2-1
CDR3 DNA: TGTGCCAGCAGCCAGTTCACGCTAGCGGGAGCCCCCAATGAGCAGTTCTTC
CDR3 protein: CASSQFTLAGAPNEQFF

clone size: .
D gene: TRBD2
V gene: TRBV27
J gene: TRBJ2-7
CDR3 DNA: TGTGCCAGCAGTTTGGTTTCGGGAGGCTCCTACGAGCAGTACTTC
CDR3 protein: CASSLVSGGSYEQYF

clone size: many
D gene: TRBD1
V gene: TRBV5-6
J gene: TRBJ1-6
CDR3 DNA: TGTGCCAGCAGCTTGGCCTTAGGACAGGGAAATTCACCCCTCCACTTT
CDR3 protein: CASSLALGQGNSPLHF

clone size: medium-sized
D gene: TRBD1
V gene: TRBV5-6
J gene: TRBJ1-3
CDR3 DNA: TGTGCCAGCAGCTTGCCCGGACAGGCGACCTCTGGAAACACCATATATTTT
CDR3 protein: CASSLPGQATSGNTIYF

clone size: .
D gene: .
V gene: TRBV5-5
J gene: TRBJ2-2
CDR3 DNA: TGTGCCAGCAGCCTCAGTCCTAACGGGGAGCTGTTTTTT
CDR3 protein: CASSLSPNGELFF

clone size: .
D gene: .
V gene: TRBV5-4
J gene: TRBJ2-1
CDR3 DNA: TGTGCCAGCAGCTTGGCGCAGGGTTCGGATGAGCAGTTCTTC
CDR3 protein: CASSLAQGSDEQFF

clone size: many
D gene: .
V gene: TRBV20-1
J gene: TRBJ1-2
CDR3 DNA: TGCAGTGCTAGAGAGGGGGCGCGGTATGGCTACACCTTC
CDR3 protein: CSAREGARYGYTF

clone size: medium-sized
D gene: .
V gene: TRBV27
J gene: TRBJ2-7
CDR3 DNA: TGTGCCAGCAGTTTCCGCGGGTTCACCTACGAGCAGTACTTC
CDR3 protein: CASSFRGFTYEQYF

clone size: once
D gene: TRBD2
V gene: TRBV11-2
J gene: TRBJ2-1
CDR3 DNA: TGTGCCAGCAGCTTCAGTAGCGGGGGCTACAATGAGCAGTTCTTC
CDR3 protein: CASSFSSGGYNEQFF

clone size: .
D gene: .
V gene: TRBV20-1
J gene: TRBJ2-3
CDR3 DNA: TGCAGTGCTAGAGATTTAAAGGGGGGGGCCGTTAAAGATACGCAGTATTTT
CDR3 protein: CSARDLKGGAVKDTQYF

clone size: .
D gene: .
V gene: TRBV7-9
J gene: TRBJ1-1
CDR3 DNA: TGTGCCAGCAGCTTAGACCGGGCCGCCACTGAAGCTTTCTTT
CDR3 protein: CASSLDRAATEAFF

clone size: many
D gene: TRBD2
V gene: TRBV27
J gene: TRBJ2-3
CDR3 DNA: TGTGCCAGCAGTTTTAGGAGCGGGGGGGGAGCAGATACGCAGTATTTT
CDR3 protein: CASSFRSGGGADTQYF

clone size: medium-sized
D gene: .
V gene: TRBV28
J gene: TRBJ1-2
CDR3 DNA: TGTGCCAGCAGGAACCGTTACTATGGCTACACCTTC
CDR3 protein: CASRNRYYGYTF

clone size: medium-sized
D gene: .
V gene: TRBV19
J gene: TRBJ1-4
CDR3 DNA: TGTGCCAGTAGCGGGGTCGCAACTAATGAAAAACTGTTTTTT
CDR3 protein: CASSGVATNEKLFF

clone size: medium-sized
D gene: TRBD1
V gene: TRBV6-1
J gene: TRBJ2-7
CDR3 DNA: TGTGCCAGCAGTGTCGGGACAGGGGTGCGCTCCTACGAGCAGTACTTC
CDR3 protein: CASSVGTGVRSYEQYF

clone size: few
D gene: TRBD2
V gene: TRBV11-2
J gene: TRBJ2-1
CDR3 DNA: TGTGCCAGCAGCTTAGCCTCCCAGCGGGGGGGCCAGTTCTTC
CDR3 protein: CASSLASQRGGQFF

clone size: .
D gene: .
V gene: TRBV7-3
J gene: TRBJ1-2
CDR3 DNA: TGTGCCAGCAGCTTAACAGATAACGGACCGGGTGTGTCTGGCTACACCTTC
CDR3 protein: CASSLTDNGPGVSGYTF

clone size: few
D gene: .
V gene: TRBV6-5
J gene: TRBJ2-3
CDR3 DNA: TGTGCCAGCAGTTCCCCCCCTCCTATGGGGACTCGCGCAGATACGCAGTATTTT
CDR3 protein: CASSSPPPMGTRADTQYF

clone size: few
D gene: .
V gene: TRBV20-1
J gene: TRBJ1-1
CDR3 DNA: TGCAGTGTACCTCAAATCGAGGGAGCTTTCTTT
CDR3 protein: CSVPQIEGAFF

clone size: many
D gene: .
V gene: TRBV5-4
J gene: TRBJ2-6
CDR3 DNA: TGTGCCAGCAGCCCTCAGGGGGGCCCCTCTGGGGCCAACGTCCTGACTTTC
CDR3 protein: CASSPQGGPSGANVLTF

clone size: few
D gene: .
V gene: TRBV5-5
J gene: TRBJ2-2
CDR3 DNA: TGTGCCAGCAGGATCTCAGGGAGATCCACCGGGGAGCTGTTTTTT
CDR3 protein: CASRISGRSTGELFF

clone size: medium-sized
D gene: TRBD1
V gene: TRBV28
J gene: TRBJ1-3
CDR3 DNA: TGTGCCAGCTCGTCCGGGACAGTCCGTTTGGGCGAGAACACCATATATTTT
CDR3 protein: CASSSGTVRLGENTIYF

clone size: medium-sized
D gene: .
V gene: TRBV28
J gene: TRBJ2-2
CDR3 DNA: TGTGCCAGCAGAACAACCAGGAGCGCGAACACCGGGGAGCTGTTTTTT
CDR3 protein: CASRTTRSANTGELFF